This is a list of T cell receptor beta chains from one sample in a study of blood T cell repertoires in COVID-19. Assay: immunoSEQ multiplex PCR; the TCRdb copy retains only in-frame clones and omits some. The sample lists about 200,000 clones; approximately 84% were seen once. Material: PBMCs or T cells enriched from blood (not recorded which). The receptors come from a man aged 40-50 years who had recovered from COVID-19. CDR3s include the opening cysteine and the closing phenylalanine or tryptophan. D genes are given only for firm matches. Size tells how often a clone was seen (once, few, many) or the class of an expanded clone, and some rows leave it out.

J gene,V gene,D gene,clone size,CDR3 protein,CDR3 DNA
TRBJ1-5,TRBV28,TRBD1,.,CASSLLKWGQGIAQPQHF,TGTGCCAGCAGTTTATTGAAGTGGGGACAGGGTATCGCTCAGCCCCAGCATTTT
TRBJ2-3,TRBV19,.,.,CASSARGSGTDTQYF,TGTGCCAGTAGTGCCAGGGGATCTGGCACAGATACGCAGTATTTT
TRBJ1-1,TRBV11-2,.,.,CASSPFPGKNTEAFF,TGTGCCAGCAGCCCTTTCCCCGGGAAGAACACTGAAGCTTTCTTT
TRBJ1-2,TRBV10-3,.,.,CAISRRGGEDGYTF,TGTGCCATCAGCCGGCGAGGGGGGGAGGATGGCTACACCTTC
TRBJ1-1,TRBV4-3,.,.,CASSQEFFRDLTGSRTEAFF,TGCGCCAGCAGCCAAGAATTCTTTCGGGACCTTACAGGGTCGAGGACTGAAGCTTTCTTT
TRBJ1-1,TRBV7-2,.,.,CASSFSWGRTEAFF,TGTGCCAGCAGCTTCTCGTGGGGGAGGACTGAAGCTTTCTTT
TRBJ1-4,TRBV16,.,few,CASSQFGATNEKLFF,TGTGCCAGCAGCCAATTCGGGGCAACTAATGAAAAACTGTTTTTT
TRBJ2-1,TRBV28,TRBD1,once,CASSLWDRGLYEQFF,TGTGCCAGCAGTTTATGGGACAGGGGTTTGTATGAGCAGTTCTTC
TRBJ2-5,TRBV7-6,TRBD1,.,CASSLGTGETQYF,TGTGCCAGCAGCTTGGGGACAGGAGAGACCCAGTACTTC
TRBJ2-7,TRBV27,.,.,CASSFSGASYEQYF,TGTGCCAGCAGTTTTTCAGGGGCCTCCTACGAGCAGTACTTC
TRBJ2-5,TRBV4-1,.,.,CASSQDRRGGRETQYF,TGCGCCAGCAGCCAAGATCGGAGGGGGGGAAGGGAGACCCAGTACTTC
TRBJ1-1,TRBV28,.,.,CASSFRNTEAFF,TGTGCCAGCAGTTTCAGGAACACTGAAGCTTTCTTT
TRBJ1-6,TRBV4-3,.,few,CASSQDPARLEPLHF,TGCGCCAGCAGCCAGGATCCCGCTCGCCTGGAGCCCCTCCACTTT
TRBJ1-1,TRBV3-1/TRBV3-2,.,.,CASSLFGTEAFF,TGTGCCAGCAGTCTATTCGGCACTGAAGCTTTCTTT
TRBJ2-5,TRBV19,TRBD2,.,CASSIGLAVQETQYF,TGTGCCAGTAGTATAGGACTAGCGGTACAAGAGACCCAGTACTTC
TRBJ1-1,TRBV11-2,.,.,CASSLIRGLNTEAFF,TGTGCCAGCAGCCTAATCAGGGGACTGAACACTGAAGCTTTCTTT
TRBJ1-2,TRBV12-3/TRBV12-4,TRBD1,few,CASSTDRGNGYTF,TGTGCCAGCAGTACGGACAGGGGGAATGGCTACACCTTC
TRBJ1-3,TRBV24-1,.,.,CATSDGGRRDTIYF,TGTGCCACCAGTGATGGAGGACGGAGGGACACCATATATTTT
TRBJ1-2,TRBV27,TRBD1,.,CASSSGTGLYGYTF,TGTGCCAGCAGTTCTGGGACAGGCCTCTATGGCTACACCTTC
TRBJ2-7,TRBV7-9,.,.,CASSLQGYEQYF,TGTGCCAGCAGCTTACAGGGTTACGAGCAGTACTTC
TRBJ2-5,TRBV2,TRBD2,.,CASLQLAGPQETQYF,TGTGCCAGCCTTCAACTAGCGGGGCCCCAAGAGACCCAGTACTTC
TRBJ2-4,TRBV6-5,TRBD1,.,CASSYHPGQGNIQYF,TGTGCCAGCAGTTACCACCCTGGACAGGGAAACATTCAGTACTTC
TRBJ2-1,TRBV9,TRBD1,once,CASSVGDRVLYNEQFF,TGTGCCAGCAGCGTAGGGGACAGGGTGTTGTACAATGAGCAGTTCTTC
TRBJ2-3,TRBV5-6,.,.,CASSRLGQGSTDTQYF,TGTGCCAGCAGCCGGCTGGGGCAGGGGAGCACAGATACGCAGTATTTT
TRBJ2-2,TRBV11-2,TRBD1,.,CASSSGTVFTKNTGELFF,TGTGCCAGCAGCTCAGGGACAGTTTTTACGAAGAACACCGGGGAGCTGTTTTTT
TRBJ2-3,TRBV13,.,.,CASSLRGGSTQYF,TGTGCCAGCAGCTTACGGGGTGGGAGTACGCAGTATTTT
TRBJ1-1,TRBV2,.,once,CASRTDTEAFF,TGTGCCAGCAGGACTGATACTGAAGCTTTCTTT
TRBJ1-1,TRBV5-4,.,.,CASSQKKAGTEAFF,TGTGCCAGCAGCCAAAAGAAGGCCGGGACTGAAGCTTTCTTT
TRBJ2-5,TRBV5-1,TRBD2,.,CASSFSGGQETQYF,TGCGCCAGCAGCTTTAGCGGGGGGCAAGAGACCCAGTACTTC
TRBJ1-1,TRBV9,.,.,CASSVETGSGAFF,TGTGCCAGCAGCGTAGAGACAGGCTCAGGAGCTTTCTTT
TRBJ2-7,TRBV5-1,.,.,CASSPGRGTYEQYF,TGCGCCAGCAGCCCGGGACGCGGGACCTACGAGCAGTACTTC
TRBJ1-5,TRBV19,TRBD1,.,CASSMLVRDRGRGSNQPQHF,TGTGCCAGTAGTATGCTCGTCCGGGACAGGGGTCGGGGAAGCAATCAGCCCCAGCATTTT
TRBJ2-2,TRBV7-2,.,.,CASTPVSLNTGELFF,TGTGCCAGCACCCCTGTGAGCCTGAACACCGGGGAGCTGTTTTTT
TRBJ1-2,TRBV15,TRBD1,.,CATSREGTGGYYGYTF,TGTGCCACCAGCAGAGAAGGGACAGGGGGGTACTATGGCTACACCTTC
TRBJ1-2,TRBV6-4,.,.,CASSVNSDTVDGYTF,TGTGCCAGCAGTGTTAACTCTGATACGGTCGATGGCTACACCTTC
TRBJ2-5,TRBV24-1,TRBD2,.,CATSPGTSGTETQYF,TGTGCCACCAGTCCCGGGACTAGCGGGACGGAGACCCAGTACTTC
TRBJ1-2,TRBV30,.,.,CAEGYGYTF,TGTGCAGAGGGCTATGGCTACACCTTC
TRBJ1-4,TRBV29-1,.,.,CSVEMGIAGEKLFF,TGCAGCGTTGAAATGGGCATCGCGGGTGAAAAACTGTTTTTT
TRBJ1-6,TRBV6-5,.,once,CASSSPGKVSPLHF,TGTGCCAGCAGTTCCCCAGGGAAGGTTTCACCCCTCCACTTT
TRBJ1-2,TRBV18,TRBD1,.,CASSPGTGGYGYTF,TGTGCCAGCTCACCTGGGACAGGGGGTTATGGCTACACCTTC
TRBJ1-4,TRBV28,TRBD1,few,CASRRQGATNEKLFF,TGTGCCAGCAGGCGACAGGGCGCAACTAATGAAAAACTGTTTTTT
TRBJ2-7,TRBV6-4,TRBD2,.,CASSDSRGGLASYEQYF,TGTGCCAGCAGTGACTCGAGAGGGGGACTAGCAAGCTACGAGCAGTACTTC
TRBJ2-5,TRBV29-1,TRBD1,.,CSVKPGTVQETQYF,TGCAGCGTGAAACCCGGGACAGTCCAAGAGACCCAGTACTTC
TRBJ1-1,TRBV5-1,.,.,CASSLVLQGNTEAFF,TGCGCCAGCAGCTTGGTCCTTCAGGGGAACACTGAAGCTTTCTTT
TRBJ2-2,TRBV4-3,TRBD2,few,CASSQEEIWGGGGGELFF,TGCGCCAGCAGCCAAGAGGAGATCTGGGGGGGTGGCGGCGGGGAGCTGTTTTTT
TRBJ1-1,TRBV5-1,.,once,CASSWGRVNTEAFF,TGCGCCAGCAGCTGGGGGCGGGTGAACACTGAAGCTTTCTTT
TRBJ1-6,TRBV5-1,.,.,CASRGSSYNSPLHF,TGCGCCAGCCGGGGGAGCTCCTATAATTCACCCCTCCACTTT
TRBJ2-3,TRBV11-2,.,.,CASSPKGVGTDTQYF,TGTGCCAGCAGCCCGAAAGGGGTGGGAACAGATACGCAGTATTTT
TRBJ2-7,TRBV29-1,TRBD1,.,CSVETRGQGNEQYF,TGCAGCGTTGAGACAAGGGGACAGGGCAACGAGCAGTACTTC
TRBJ1-6,TRBV6-5,.,.,CASSYVGHSNSPLHF,TGTGCCAGCAGTTACGTGGGACATTCTAATTCACCCCTCCACTTT
TRBJ2-7,TRBV12-3/TRBV12-4,TRBD2,.,CASTKGLAGEQYF,TGTGCCAGCACTAAGGGACTAGCCGGCGAGCAGTACTTC